Below are 20 T cell receptor beta chains sequenced from a single sample in a study of T-cell reconstitution after alpha-beta-depleted transplantation in children. Unique molecular identifiers featured in how the TCRbeta library was prepared. Each CDR3 protein gets one entry after TCRdb re-called the PCR reads with MiXCR. The table records 200,000 to 250,000 distinct CDR3 sequences, about 6.6% of them present only once. Sequenced material: PBMCs, taken before TCRalphabeta/CD19-depleted stem cell transplant. These TCRs come from a boy aged 2 to 10 with acute lymphoblastic leukemia, due to receive a stem cell transplant.

The table lists this clonotype with many counts. The chain employs TRBV5-5 and TRBJ2-7; D ambiguous. Trimming pared 0 bases from V and 5 bases from J, leaving 18 bases between. The CDR3 is 16 amino acids. In germline, CDR1 is SGHKS, CDR2 YYEKEE (reference sequence). The DNA of the CDR3 is TGTGCCAGCAGCTTGGTCGGCCAGGATACGATGGACGAGCAGTACTTC. This encodes CASSLVGQDTMDEQYF.

This clonotype was recorded a few times. V and J are TRBV25-1 and TRBJ1-1, with no clear D. V was cut by 5 bases and J by 0 bases, with 7 bases left in between. This CDR3 is built from 13 residues. From germline, CDR1 is MGHDK and CDR2 SYGVNS. Here the CDR3 reads CASSTRMNTEAFF. The DNA of the CDR3 is TGTGCCAGCAGTACCCGTATGAACACTGAAGCTTTCTTT.

This clonotype was detected ten times or more. V is TRBV6-1 and J is TRBJ2-5; TRBD2 is a possible D gene (6 bases). Trimming removed 7 bases from V and 2 bases from J, with 26 bases in between. Germline V lookup: CDR1 MNHNS, CDR2 SASEGT. CDR3 length: 18 residues. The CDR3 nucleotides are TGTGCCAGCACCAGACATCTTACACCCGGGACTCTACAAGAGACCCAGTACTTC. Translation: CASTRHLTPGTLQETQYF.

The table lists this clonotype with a few counts. The CDR3: CASSHTSGGTGELFF. The CDR3 region has the DNA TGTGCCAGCAGTCACACTAGCGGGGGGACCGGGGAGCTGTTTTTT. The chain carries TRBV27 and TRBJ2-2, with 12 bases matching TRBD2. From germline, CDR1 is MNHEY and CDR2 SMNVEV (reference sequence). V lost 5 bases and J lost 5; bases outside the gene matches: 3. The CDR3 covers 15 residues.

A note on this clonotype: A read error is likely, as this CDR3 ends without the conserved phenylalanine or tryptophan. The chain carries TRBV6-5 and TRBJ1-1; D possibly corresponds to TRBD1 (5 bases). CDR1 is MNHEY, CDR2 SVGAGI, per germline. The CDR3 totals 13 residues. Trimming took off 2 bases at V and 5 bases at J, with 9 bases between the two ends. CDR3 DNA sequence: TGTGCCAGCAGTTACAACGGGGGGACTGAAGCTTTCGTT. Translated, it gives CASSYNGGTEAFV.

The chain uses TRBV6-2 or TRBV6-3 and TRBJ2-7; TRBD2 matches 13 bases. The CDR3 runs 16 residues. V dropped 4 bases and J dropped 2; count of bases not matched to a gene: 5. Germline V gives CDR1 MNHEY, CDR2 SVGEGT. The CDR3 is CASSSGTSGATYEQYF. CDR3 nucleotide sequence: TGTGCCAGCAGTTCCGGGACTAGCGGGGCTACCTACGAGCAGTACTTC.

This clonotype turned up a few times. The rearrangement joins TRBV20-1 to TRBJ2-7, with 9 bases aligning to TRBD2. J lost 6 bases, V lost 0 bases, and 12 bases had no gene match. The CDR3 runs 16 residues. In germline, CDR1 is DFQATT, CDR2 SNEGSKA (reference sequence). The CDR3 DNA sequence: TGCAGTGCTAGAGATCGGGTAGCGGGAGTCGGTGGCGAGCAGTACTTC. It yields the protein CSARDRVAGVGGEQYF.

This clonotype is medium-sized by share. The chain uses TRBV3-1 and TRBJ2-1; D is unclear. V lost 0 bases to trimming and J lost 10 bases, with 13 bases between them. The CDR3 length is 14 residues. The germline V gene encodes CDR1 LGHDT and CDR2 YNNKEL (reference sequence). The CDR3 loop reads CASSQETGIVEQFF. The CDR3 DNA reads as TGTGCCAGCAGCCAAGAGACCGGAATAGTAGAGCAGTTCTTC.

This clonotype appeared many times. The V and J genes are TRBV28 and TRBJ1-1; TRBD1 matches 7 bases. Germline-derived CDR1 and CDR2 are MDHEN and SYDVKM. The CDR3 length is 13 residues. V lost 5 bases to trimming and J lost 4 bases; unmatched junction nucleotides: 4. This CDR3 is CASSNQGGTEAFF. The DNA of the CDR3 is TGTGCCAGCAGTAATCAGGGGGGCACTGAAGCTTTCTTT.

This clonotype was detected many times. The chain carries TRBV7-2 and TRBJ1-2; 8 bases agree with TRBD1. Trimming at V came to 5 bases and at J to 7 bases, leaving 12 bases not matched to a gene. Germline-derived CDR1 and CDR2 are SGHTA and FQGNSA. The CDR3 sequence is 15 residues long. CDR3 in amino acids: CASSTRGQAHPGYTF. The DNA of the CDR3 is TGTGCCAGCAGCACCCGGGGACAGGCTCACCCTGGCTACACCTTC.

The chain has TRBV7-9 and TRBJ1-1; the D is unclear. V lost 2 bases and J lost 4, with 11 bases in between. The germline gives CDR1 SEHNR, CDR2 FQNEAQ (reference sequence). CDR3 length equals 14 residues. The CDR3 loop is CASSLRGGGTEAFF. The CDR3 nucleotides are TGTGCCAGCAGCTTACGGGGTGGCGGCACTGAAGCTTTCTTT.

The V and J genes are TRBV5-1 and TRBJ2-7; a possible D gene is TRBD2 (5 bases). The CDR3 spans 16 residues. Germline V gives CDR1 SGHRS, CDR2 YFSETQ. V lost 4 bases, J lost 3 bases, and 20 bases lay in between. CDR3: CASSIGSPGTNYEQYF. CDR3 DNA sequence: TGCGCCAGCAGCATTGGATCCCCGGGAACTAACTACGAGCAGTACTTC.

This clonotype was seen ten or more times. This chain links TRBV7-3 with TRBJ2-3; possible D gene TRBD1, 6 bases. Trimming pared 3 bases from V and 1 base from J, leaving 11 bases between. The germline V gene encodes CDR1 SGHTA and CDR2 FQGTGA. The CDR3 covers 15 residues. CDR3 sequence reads: CASSFSRGRTDTQYF. The DNA for the CDR3 is TGTGCCAGCAGCTTTAGCAGGGGCCGCACAGATACGCAGTATTTT.

V and J are TRBV29-1 and TRBJ2-7, with 9 nucleotides matching TRBD1. The CDR3 covers 14 residues. The germline V gene has CDR1 SQVTM and CDR2 ANQGSEA. The J segment lost 2 bases and the V segment lost 6 bases, leaving 8 bases of the junction unmatched. CDR3 in DNA: TGCAGCGTATTTACAGGGGGCCAGACCTACGAGCAGTACTTC. It is translated as CSVFTGGQTYEQYF.

There are a few counts of this clonotype. This chain connects TRBV28 to TRBJ1-6, with D maybe TRBD1 (5 bases). V was shortened by 5 bases and J by 7 bases, with 18 bases between the two germline ends. In germline, CDR1 is MDHEN, CDR2 SYDVKM. The CDR3 sequence is 16 residues long. CDR3 residues: CASSNSLPSGNSPLHF. CDR3 bases: TGTGCCAGCAGTAACTCCCTCCCCTCAGGGAATTCACCCCTCCACTTT.

The V gene is TRBV14, the J gene TRBJ2-3; 8 bases line up with TRBD2. This CDR3 has 14 amino acids. The germline V gene encodes CDR1 SGHDN and CDR2 FVKESK. V gave up 5 bases and J gave up 6 bases; unmatched junction bases: 7. The DNA of the CDR3 is TGTGCCAGCAGCAAATGGACTAGCCGGGATACGCAGTATTTT. Translated: CASSKWTSRDTQYF.

This clonotype has ten or more counts. This chain joins TRBV27 and TRBJ2-5; TRBD2 might be the D (6 bases). CDR3 length equals 11 residues. The V gene's germline CDR1 is MNHEY and CDR2 SMNVEV (reference sequence). V lost 6 bases and J lost 4, with 6 bases in between. CDR3 in DNA: TGTGCCAGCAGGGGGGGAGAGACCCAGTACTTC. Protein: CASRGGETQYF.

This clonotype was found many times. This chain uses TRBV12-3 or TRBV12-4 with TRBJ2-3; possibly TRBD1 for D (6 bases). The CDR3 totals 13 residues. V dropped 3 bases and J dropped 7 bases, with 11 bases sitting between them. Here the CDR3 reads CASSFGQLNTQYF. As DNA, the CDR3 is TGTGCCAGCAGTTTCGGACAGCTGAATACGCAGTATTTT.

This clonotype is medium-sized (0.01 to 0.1%) within its sample. The V gene is TRBV4-3, the J gene TRBJ2-1, with a tentative D call TRBD1 (6 bases). Germline V gene sequence: CDR1 LGHNA, CDR2 YSLEER. CDR3 size: 17 residues. Trimming took 0 bases from V and 3 from J, leaving 15 bases between them. CDR3 protein: CASSQDLGQGLYNEQFF. CDR3 coding DNA: TGCGCCAGCAGCCAAGATTTGGGGCAGGGGCTCTACAATGAGCAGTTCTTC.

This clonotype was counted a few times. The chain recombines TRBV4-3 with TRBJ2-7, with 12 positions matching TRBD1. V lost 0 bases and J lost 0; bases outside the gene matches: 3. This CDR3 has 17 amino acids. Germline loops: CDR1 LGHNA, CDR2 YSLEER. Written as DNA, the CDR3 is TGCGCCAGCAGCCAAGAATTGGGACAGGGGGCCTCCTACGAGCAGTACTTC. Encoded protein: CASSQELGQGASYEQYF.